Below are 8 T cell receptor beta chains sequenced from a single sample in a study of cytomegalovirus exposure and HLA in healthy donors. Repertoires were generated with immunoSEQ multiplex PCR, while TCRdb's copy carries only in-frame clones and drops some. The sample contains around 95,000 clones, 85% of which appear only once. The sequenced sample was PBMCs. The receptors come from a man aged 18-30 years in good health and CMV-seropositive.

The J gene is TRBJ2-5, the V gene TRBV7-3; 9 nucleotides line up with TRBD2. Germline values: CDR1 SGHTA, CDR2 FQGTGA. Trimming removed 2 bases from V and 1 base from J; junction bases left unmatched: 2. CDR3 length: 15 amino acids. The CDR3 nucleotides read TGTGCCAGCAGCTTAGCTAGCGGGGCCCAAGAGACCCAGTACTTC. This encodes CASSLASGAQETQYF.

The V gene is TRBV29-1, the J gene TRBJ2-5, with 10 bases that match TRBD2. CDR3 length equals 16 residues. In germline, CDR1 is SQVTM, CDR2 ANQGSEA. Unmatched junction bases numbered 13, after V lost 4 bases and J lost 5 bases. DNA for the CDR3: TGCAGCGTTGTGCCGTTCCTAGCGGGAGTATCGGAGACCCAGTACTTC. Translation: CSVVPFLAGVSETQYF.

The chain has TRBV18 and TRBJ1-4, with D maybe TRBD1 (5 bases). Germline V gene data show CDR1 as KGHSH and CDR2 as LQKENI. This CDR3 is 15 amino acids long. Trimming removed 3 bases at V and 0 bases at J, with 8 bases between. In nucleotides, the CDR3 is TGTGCCAGCTCACCGGGACTCGCAACTAATGAAAAACTGTTTTTT. Its translation: CASSPGLATNEKLFF.

The rearrangement uses TRBV15 and TRBJ2-1, with 10 bases lining up with TRBD2. The CDR3 runs 16 residues. V trimming: 0 bases; J trimming: 9 bases; junction bases outside the gene matches: 8. Germline values: CDR1 LNHNV, CDR2 YYDKDF (reference sequence). CDR3 in amino acids: CATSREAGGSGGEQFF. CDR3 DNA: TGTGCCACCAGCAGAGAAGCGGGAGGGTCGGGGGGTGAGCAGTTCTTC.

This chain joins TRBV28 and TRBJ1-5; D is undetermined. Trimming left V 7 bases short and J 0 bases short, with 13 bases between. The CDR3 runs to 15 residues. Germline V gene lookup returns CDR1 MDHEN and CDR2 SYDVKM. The CDR3 reads CASTNGEVSNQPQHF. CDR3 coding DNA: TGTGCCAGCACCAACGGGGAGGTTAGCAATCAGCCCCAGCATTTT.

V is TRBV7-9 and J is TRBJ2-3, with D tentatively TRBD1 (5 bases). Germline CDR1 SEHNR, CDR2 FQNEAQ (reference sequence). V dropped 5 bases and J dropped 6 bases, with 15 bases sitting between them. CDR3 length: 14 residues. CDR3 coding DNA: TGTGCCAGCAGCACATCCCTACAGGTGGATACGCAGTATTTT. Protein: CASSTSLQVDTQYF.

The V and J genes are TRBV28 and TRBJ2-2, with a weak D call TRBD2 (6 bases). Trimming cost V 1 base and J 6 bases, with 27 bases left between them. Germline-derived CDR1 and CDR2 are MDHEN and SYDVKM. This CDR3 comprises 20 residues. The DNA of the CDR3 is TGTGCCAGCAGTTTATACGGGACGGTCGAACTAGCTGTGGTCGCCGGGGAGCTGTTTTTT. Its protein is CASSLYGTVELAVVAGELFF.

This clone was picked up a small number of times. The chain couples TRBV19 to TRBJ1-4; TRBD1 matches 7 bases. The V gene's germline CDR1 is LNHDA and CDR2 SQIVND (reference sequence). V was clipped by 6 bases and J by 0 bases; unmatched bases: 4. This CDR3 is 15 amino acids long. The CDR3 nucleotides are TGTGCCAGTAGCCGGGACAGTACAACTAATGAAAAACTGTTTTTT. This gives the protein CASSRDSTTNEKLFF.